This record concerns one T cell receptor beta chain sequence. The record originates from a study of blood T cell repertoires in COVID-19. Study overall: Sources were T cells, B-cell-depleted T cells, or PBMCs; the material itself was cDNA or gDNA.

Individuals aged roughly 18 to 100 years were recruited from about two dozen US areas. Symptom resolution, clearance, or two negative PCRs marked the recovered donors of Cohort 3. J was trimmed by 8 bases and V by 5 bases; bases with no gene match: 10. The V gene's germline CDR1 is SGHDN and CDR2 FVKESK. The CDR3 is made up of 17 amino acids. Per the study methods: Amplifying reference gene primers gave estimates of nucleated cell counts. Using immunoSEQ multiplex PCR, the repertoire was profiled, and TCRdb retains in-frame clones only, with some absent. That table furnishes V, J and clone size, whereas the DNA furnished D and trimming. The data contain 320,000 or so clones, about 90% of them singletons.

The sequencing sample was made of PBMCs or T cells enriched from blood (not recorded which). This clonotype was obtained from a woman aged 25 to 39 who had recovered from COVID-19. The chain links TRBV14 to TRBJ2-1; TRBD2 matches at 15 bases. CDR3 protein: CASSKQWTSGGAHEQFF. In nucleotides, the CDR3 is TGTGCCAGCAGCAAACAATGGACTAGCGGGGGGGCCCATGAGCAGTTCTTC.